Listed below are T cell receptor beta chains from one sample, sequenced in a study of cytotoxic CD8 clonotypes in ibrutinib-treated CLL. Sequenced by immunoSEQ multiplex PCR; TCRdb stores in-frame clones only, minus some. The sample has about 120,000 clones; 55% to 75% are singletons. The sequences come from PBMCs, collected after 24 months of ibrutinib treatment. Receptors originate from a human donor with chronic lymphocytic leukemia. Each CDR3 is given with its conserved first and last residue. A D gene is named only where the DNA matches it firmly. Clone size is not always given. Where it is, it says once, few, many or a class for expanded clones.

v_gene: TRBV29-1
d_gene: TRBD1
len: 16
j_gene: TRBJ2-3
abundance: NA
CDR3aa: CSVVRRGRGDTDTQYF
CDR3nt: TGCAGCGTCGTCCGCAGGGGGCGCGGGGACACAGATACGCAGTATTTT

v_gene: TRBV7-2
d_gene: TRBD1
len: 14
j_gene: TRBJ1-2
abundance: few
CDR3aa: CASSLGLDRGRTLF
CDR3nt: TGTGCCAGCAGCTTAGGACTAGACAGGGGACGAACTCTCTTC

v_gene: TRBV28
d_gene: NA
len: 15
j_gene: TRBJ1-4
abundance: NA
CDR3aa: CASSPLQATNEKLFF
CDR3nt: TGTGCCAGCAGTCCCTTACAGGCAACTAATGAAAAACTGTTTTTT

v_gene: TRBV29-1
d_gene: TRBD1
len: 13
j_gene: TRBJ2-3
abundance: NA
CDR3aa: CSVAGQGAYTQYF
CDR3nt: TGCAGCGTTGCTGGACAGGGGGCCTATACGCAGTATTTT

v_gene: TRBV18
d_gene: NA
len: 14
j_gene: TRBJ2-2
abundance: NA
CDR3aa: CASSPPWNTGELFF
CDR3nt: TGTGCCAGCTCACCACCTTGGAACACCGGGGAGCTGTTTTTT

v_gene: TRBV6-6
d_gene: TRBD1
len: 13
j_gene: TRBJ1-2
abundance: NA
CDR3aa: CASSPGQRYGYTF
CDR3nt: TGTGCCAGCAGTCCGGGACAGAGGTATGGCTACACCTTC

v_gene: TRBV30
d_gene: TRBD1
len: 13
j_gene: TRBJ2-7
abundance: NA
CDR3aa: CAWSGQGPNEQYF
CDR3nt: TGTGCCTGGAGCGGACAGGGACCCAACGAGCAGTACTTC

v_gene: TRBV18
d_gene: NA
len: 15
j_gene: TRBJ2-3
abundance: NA
CDR3aa: CASSPEVSPTDTQYF
CDR3nt: TGTGCCAGCTCACCAGAAGTGAGCCCCACAGATACGCAGTATTTT

v_gene: TRBV9
d_gene: NA
len: 14
j_gene: TRBJ1-2
abundance: few
CDR3aa: CASTRAGTYYGYTF
CDR3nt: TGTGCCAGCACAAGGGCCGGGACATATTATGGCTACACCTTC

v_gene: TRBV5-1
d_gene: TRBD1
len: 15
j_gene: TRBJ2-7
abundance: NA
CDR3aa: CASSPSPGTGSEQYF
CDR3nt: TGCGCCAGCAGCCCAAGTCCCGGGACAGGGAGCGAGCAGTACTTC

v_gene: TRBV11-2
d_gene: TRBD1
len: 17
j_gene: TRBJ2-7
abundance: NA
CDR3aa: CASSLAGGQGQTYEQYF
CDR3nt: TGTGCCAGCAGCCTCGCCGGGGGACAGGGGCAAACCTACGAGCAGTACTTC

v_gene: TRBV7-8
d_gene: TRBD1
len: 15
j_gene: TRBJ1-1
abundance: few
CDR3aa: CASSFYRGGDTEAFF
CDR3nt: TGTGCCAGCAGCTTTTACAGGGGAGGGGACACTGAAGCTTTCTTT

v_gene: TRBV5-1
d_gene: TRBD1
len: 16
j_gene: TRBJ2-7
abundance: few
CDR3aa: CASSLPGQVSNYEQYF
CDR3nt: TGCGCCAGCAGCCTACCTGGACAGGTCTCAAACTACGAGCAGTACTTC

v_gene: TRBV5-1
d_gene: TRBD1
len: 12
j_gene: TRBJ2-7
abundance: NA
CDR3aa: CASSADRVEQYF
CDR3nt: TGCGCCAGCAGCGCCGACAGGGTCGAGCAGTACTTC

v_gene: TRBV4-1
d_gene: NA
len: 14
j_gene: TRBJ2-2
abundance: many
CDR3aa: CASARTVNTGELFF
CDR3nt: TGCGCCAGCGCCAGGACAGTGAACACCGGGGAGCTGTTTTTT

v_gene: TRBV7-2
d_gene: TRBD2
len: 18
j_gene: TRBJ2-5
abundance: NA
CDR3aa: CASSLVSGGVGRIETQYF
CDR3nt: TGTGCCAGCAGCTTAGTTAGCGGGGGAGTCGGACGTATAGAGACCCAGTACTTC

v_gene: TRBV2
d_gene: TRBD1
len: 15
j_gene: TRBJ1-5
abundance: once
CDR3aa: CASKETGSSNQPQHF
CDR3nt: TGTGCCAGCAAAGAGACAGGGTCATCGAATCAGCCCCAGCATTTT

v_gene: TRBV7-9
d_gene: NA
len: 16
j_gene: TRBJ2-2
abundance: NA
CDR3aa: CASSPRGSGVAGELFF
CDR3nt: TGTGCCAGCAGCCCTCGGGGCTCCGGGGTCGCCGGGGAGCTGTTTTTT

v_gene: TRBV30
d_gene: NA
len: 15
j_gene: TRBJ2-6
abundance: NA
CDR3aa: CAWSTGGSGANVLTF
CDR3nt: TGTGCCTGGAGTACTGGAGGCTCTGGGGCCAACGTCCTGACTTTC

v_gene: TRBV5-1
d_gene: NA
len: 15
j_gene: TRBJ2-3
abundance: NA
CDR3aa: CASSLFRQSEDTQYF
CDR3nt: TGCGCCAGCAGCTTGTTCCGCCAGTCTGAGGATACGCAGTATTTT